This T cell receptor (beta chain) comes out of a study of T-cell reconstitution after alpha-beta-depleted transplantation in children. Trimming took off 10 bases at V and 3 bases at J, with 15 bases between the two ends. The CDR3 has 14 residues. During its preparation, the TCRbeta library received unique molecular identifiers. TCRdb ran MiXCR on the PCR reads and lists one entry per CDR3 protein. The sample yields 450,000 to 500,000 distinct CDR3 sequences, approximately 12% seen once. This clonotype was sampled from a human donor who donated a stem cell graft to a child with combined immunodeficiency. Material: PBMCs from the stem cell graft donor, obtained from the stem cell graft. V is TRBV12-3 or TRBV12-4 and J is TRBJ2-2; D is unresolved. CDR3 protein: CATTPGRDTGELFF. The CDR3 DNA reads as TGTGCCACCACACCCGGTCGTGACACCGGGGAGCTGTTTTTT.